The entry that follows covers one T cell receptor (beta chain) sequence. Its antigen is currently unknown. The data stem from a study of yellow fever vaccine responses in identical twins. This CDR3 comprises 16 residues. Trimming shortened V by 0 bases and J by 1 base, and 10 bases separated the two germline ends. CDR1 SGHAT and CDR2 FQNNGV come from the germline V gene. General observations from the study: Twins reportedly showed a vaccine T cell response that seemed partly convergent and partly personalized.

TCRdb reprocessed the RT-PCR reads with MiXCR, giving one entry per CDR3 protein. The sample has around 13,000 distinct CDR3 sequences, approximately 84% seen once. The sequencing here drew on T cells from blood (PBMCs), unsorted or a sorted subset (not recorded which), taken before or after yellow fever vaccination (not recorded which). The genes are TRBV11-2 and TRBJ2-4; D is unresolved. The source of this sequence is a woman under 30 who received the yellow fever vaccine. CDR3: CASSLEGKRAKNIQYF. DNA of the CDR3: TGTGCCAGCAGCTTAGAGGGAAAGAGGGCCAAAAACATTCAGTACTTC.